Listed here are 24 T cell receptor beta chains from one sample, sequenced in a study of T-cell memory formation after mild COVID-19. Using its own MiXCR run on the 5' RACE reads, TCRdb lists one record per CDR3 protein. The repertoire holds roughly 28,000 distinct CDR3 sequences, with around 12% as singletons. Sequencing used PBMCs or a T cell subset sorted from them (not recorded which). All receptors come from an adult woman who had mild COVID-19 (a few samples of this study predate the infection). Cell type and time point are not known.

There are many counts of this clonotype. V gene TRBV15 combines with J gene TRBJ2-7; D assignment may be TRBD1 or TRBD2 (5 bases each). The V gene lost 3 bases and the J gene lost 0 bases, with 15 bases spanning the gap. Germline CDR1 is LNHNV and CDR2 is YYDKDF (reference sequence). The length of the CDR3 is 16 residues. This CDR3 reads CATSSGGREFSYEQYF. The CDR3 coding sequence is TGTGCCACCAGCAGTGGGGGTCGGGAATTCTCCTACGAGCAGTACTTC.

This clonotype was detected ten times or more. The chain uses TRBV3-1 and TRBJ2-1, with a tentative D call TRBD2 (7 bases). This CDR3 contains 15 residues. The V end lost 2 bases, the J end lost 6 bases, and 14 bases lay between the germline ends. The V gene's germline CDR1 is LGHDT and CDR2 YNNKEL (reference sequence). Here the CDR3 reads CASSQWRGPGNEQFF. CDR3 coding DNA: TGTGCCAGCAGCCAATGGCGGGGGCCTGGCAATGAGCAGTTCTTC.

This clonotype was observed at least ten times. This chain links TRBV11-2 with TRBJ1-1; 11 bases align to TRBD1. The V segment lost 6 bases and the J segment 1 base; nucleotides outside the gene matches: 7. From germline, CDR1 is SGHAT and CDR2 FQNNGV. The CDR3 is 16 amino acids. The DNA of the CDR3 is TGTGCCAGCAGAAACTCCGGGACAGGGGGGAACACTGAAGCTTTCTTT. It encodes CASRNSGTGGNTEAFF. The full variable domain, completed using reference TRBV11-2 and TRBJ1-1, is EAGVAQSPRYKIIEKRQSVAFWCNPISGHATLYWYQQILGQGPKLLIQFQNNGVVDDSQLPKDRFSAERLKGVDSTLKIQPAKLEDSAVYLCASRNSGTGGNTEAFFGQGTRLTVV.

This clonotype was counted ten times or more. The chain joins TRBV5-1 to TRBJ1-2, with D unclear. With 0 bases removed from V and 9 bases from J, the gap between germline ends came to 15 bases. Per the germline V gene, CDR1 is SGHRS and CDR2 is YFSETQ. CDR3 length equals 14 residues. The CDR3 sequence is CASSLASQSGSYTF. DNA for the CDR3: TGCGCCAGCAGCTTGGCTTCTCAAAGCGGTAGCTACACCTTC.

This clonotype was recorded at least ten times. The chain's CDR3 is CASSFSRGTEAFF. As DNA, the CDR3 is TGTGCCAGCAGCTTTTCACGTGGCACTGAAGCTTTCTTT. This chain links TRBV11-2 with TRBJ1-1; D not certain. V was pared by 3 bases and J by 4 bases, with 9 bases between. The CDR3 sequence is 13 residues long. The germline gives CDR1 SGHAT, CDR2 FQNNGV.

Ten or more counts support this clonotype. The CDR3 protein is CASSFNPPGQGADQPQHF. CDR3 DNA sequence: TGTGCCAGCAGTTTCAACCCTCCGGGACAGGGGGCCGATCAGCCCCAGCATTTT. This rearrangement joins TRBV6-6 to TRBJ1-5, with 12 positions matching TRBD1. V shed 4 bases and J 5 bases; nucleotides not matched to a gene: 12. The V gene's germline CDR1 is MNHNY and CDR2 SVGAGI (reference sequence). CDR3 length: 18 amino acids.

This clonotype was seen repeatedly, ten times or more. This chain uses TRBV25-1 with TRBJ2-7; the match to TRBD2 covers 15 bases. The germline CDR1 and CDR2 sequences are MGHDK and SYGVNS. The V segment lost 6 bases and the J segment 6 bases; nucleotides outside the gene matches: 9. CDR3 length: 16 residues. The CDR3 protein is CASRAYGLAGGLEQYF. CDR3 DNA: TGTGCCAGCAGGGCATATGGACTAGCGGGAGGGCTCGAGCAGTACTTC.

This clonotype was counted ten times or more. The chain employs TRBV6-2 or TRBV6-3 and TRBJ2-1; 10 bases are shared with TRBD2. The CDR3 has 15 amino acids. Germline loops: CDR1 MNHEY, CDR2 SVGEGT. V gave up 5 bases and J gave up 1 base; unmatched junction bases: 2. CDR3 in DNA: TGTGCCAGCAGTCGGACTAGCGGTTCCTACAATGAGCAGTTCTTC. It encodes CASSRTSGSYNEQFF.

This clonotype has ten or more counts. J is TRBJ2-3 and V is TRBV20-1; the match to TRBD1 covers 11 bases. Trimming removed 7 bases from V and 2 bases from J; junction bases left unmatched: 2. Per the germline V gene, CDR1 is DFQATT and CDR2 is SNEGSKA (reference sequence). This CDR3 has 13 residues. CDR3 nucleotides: TGCAGTGTGGACAGGGGGCTCACAGATACGCAGTATTTT. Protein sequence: CSVDRGLTDTQYF.

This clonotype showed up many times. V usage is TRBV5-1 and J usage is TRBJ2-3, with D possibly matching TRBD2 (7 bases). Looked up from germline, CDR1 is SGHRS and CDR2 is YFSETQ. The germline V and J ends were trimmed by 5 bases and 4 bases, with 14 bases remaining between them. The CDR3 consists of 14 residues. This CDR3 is CASRSQGRADTQYF. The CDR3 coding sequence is TGCGCCAGCAGGTCGCAGGGGAGGGCAGATACGCAGTATTTT.

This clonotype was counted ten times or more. The chain's CDR3 is CASRPHQGLNTGELFF. The CDR3 DNA is TGTGCCAGCAGACCCCACCAGGGGCTGAACACCGGGGAGCTGTTTTTT. The genes are TRBV9 and TRBJ2-2; maybe TRBD1 (6 bases). The germline CDR1 and CDR2 sequences are SGDLS and YYNGEE. The germline V and J ends were trimmed by 5 bases and 1 base, with 15 bases remaining between them. The CDR3 runs 16 residues. Full variable domain (outside the CDR3, taken from reference TRBV9 and TRBJ2-2): DSGVTQTPKHLITATGQRVTLRCSPRSGDLSVYWYQQSLDQGLQFLIQYYNGEERAKGNILERFSAQQFPDLHSELNLSSLELGDSALYFCASRPHQGLNTGELFFGEGSRLTVL.

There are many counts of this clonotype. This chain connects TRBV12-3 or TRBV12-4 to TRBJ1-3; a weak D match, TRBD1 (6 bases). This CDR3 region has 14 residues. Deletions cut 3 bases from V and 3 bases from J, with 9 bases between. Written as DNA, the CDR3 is TGTGCCAGCAGTTTGAGGGGGGTTGGAAACACCATATATTTT. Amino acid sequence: CASSLRGVGNTIYF.

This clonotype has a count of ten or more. The DNA of the CDR3 is TGTGCCAGCAGTTTCTTCGGACAGAACAGTTTTGAAAAACTGTTTTTT. It translates to CASSFFGQNSFEKLFF. The chain combines TRBV6-6 with TRBJ1-4; tentative D call: TRBD1 (6 bases). CDR1 and CDR2 (germline): MNHNY, SVGAGI (reference sequence). The CDR3 is 16 residues long. The V end was cut by 4 bases, the J end by 7 bases, with 19 bases between.

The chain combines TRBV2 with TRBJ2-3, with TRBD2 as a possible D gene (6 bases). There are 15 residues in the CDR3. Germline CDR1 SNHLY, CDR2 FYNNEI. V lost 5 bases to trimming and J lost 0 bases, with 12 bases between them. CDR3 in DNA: TGTGCCAGCAGTTCTGGGACTGCTAGCACAGATACGCAGTATTTT. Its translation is CASSSGTASTDTQYF.

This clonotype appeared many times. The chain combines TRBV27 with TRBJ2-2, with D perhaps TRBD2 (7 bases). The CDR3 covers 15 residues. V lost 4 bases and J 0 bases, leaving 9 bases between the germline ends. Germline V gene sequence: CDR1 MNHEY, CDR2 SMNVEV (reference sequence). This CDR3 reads CASSSGGPNTGELFF. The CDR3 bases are TGTGCCAGCAGTTCGGGGGGCCCGAACACCGGGGAGCTGTTTTTT.

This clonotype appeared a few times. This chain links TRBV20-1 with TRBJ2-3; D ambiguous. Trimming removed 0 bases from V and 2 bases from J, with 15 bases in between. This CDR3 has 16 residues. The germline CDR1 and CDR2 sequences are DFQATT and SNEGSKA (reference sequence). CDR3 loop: CSAREGFTADTDTQYF. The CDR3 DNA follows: TGCAGTGCTAGAGAGGGTTTCACGGCCGACACAGATACGCAGTATTTT.

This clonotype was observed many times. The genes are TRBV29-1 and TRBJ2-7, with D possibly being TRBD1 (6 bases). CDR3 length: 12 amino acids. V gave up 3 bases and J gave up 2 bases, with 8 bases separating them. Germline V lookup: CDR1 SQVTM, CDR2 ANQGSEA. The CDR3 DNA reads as TGCAGCGTTGAGGACAGCGCCTACGAGCAGTACTTC. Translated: CSVEDSAYEQYF.

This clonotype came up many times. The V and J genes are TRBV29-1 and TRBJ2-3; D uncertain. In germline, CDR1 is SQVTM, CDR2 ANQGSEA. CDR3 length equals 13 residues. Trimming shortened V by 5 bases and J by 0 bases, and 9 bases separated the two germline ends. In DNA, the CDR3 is TGCAGCGTTTCGGGTGTTAGCACAGATACGCAGTATTTT. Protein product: CSVSGVSTDTQYF.

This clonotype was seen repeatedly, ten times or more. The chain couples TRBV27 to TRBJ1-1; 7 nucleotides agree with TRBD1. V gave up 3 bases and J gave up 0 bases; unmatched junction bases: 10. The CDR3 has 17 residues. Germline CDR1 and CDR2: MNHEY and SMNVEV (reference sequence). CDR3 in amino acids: CASSFRAGGAVNTEAFF. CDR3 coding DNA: TGTGCCAGCAGTTTCCGGGCAGGGGGGGCTGTGAACACTGAAGCTTTCTTT.

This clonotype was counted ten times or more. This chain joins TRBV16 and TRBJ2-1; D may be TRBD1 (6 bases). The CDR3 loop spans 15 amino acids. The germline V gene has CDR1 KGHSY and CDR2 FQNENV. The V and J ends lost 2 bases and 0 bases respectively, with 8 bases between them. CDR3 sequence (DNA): TGTGCCAGCAGCCAAACAGGGAGCTCCTACAATGAGCAGTTCTTC. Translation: CASSQTGSSYNEQFF.

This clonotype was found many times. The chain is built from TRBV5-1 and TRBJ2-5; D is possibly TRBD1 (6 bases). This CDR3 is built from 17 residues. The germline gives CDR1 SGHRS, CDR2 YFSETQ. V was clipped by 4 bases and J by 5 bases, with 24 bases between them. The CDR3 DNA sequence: TGCGCCAGCAGCAAAGCTCCAGGGGCCTTGGTCCGTGAGACCCAGTACTTC. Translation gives CASSKAPGALVRETQYF.

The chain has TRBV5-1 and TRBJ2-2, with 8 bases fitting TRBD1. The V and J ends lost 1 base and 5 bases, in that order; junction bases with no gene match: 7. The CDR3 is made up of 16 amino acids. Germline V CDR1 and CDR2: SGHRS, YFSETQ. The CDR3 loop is CASSLRDRTATGELFF. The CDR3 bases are TGCGCCAGCAGCTTGCGGGACAGGACTGCGACCGGGGAGCTGTTTTTT. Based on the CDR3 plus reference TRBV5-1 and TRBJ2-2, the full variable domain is KAGVTQTPRYLIKTRGQQVTLSCSPISGHRSVSWYQQTPGQGLQFLFEYFSETQRNKGNFPGRFSGRQFSNSRSEMNVSTLELGDSALYLCASSLRDRTATGELFFGEGSRLTVL.

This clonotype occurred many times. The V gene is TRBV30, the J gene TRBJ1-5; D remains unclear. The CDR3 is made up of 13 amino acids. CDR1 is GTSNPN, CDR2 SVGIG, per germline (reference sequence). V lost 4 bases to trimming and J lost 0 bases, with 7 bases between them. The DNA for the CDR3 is TGTGCCTGGAATGAATATAGCAATCAGCCCCAGCATTTT. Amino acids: CAWNEYSNQPQHF.

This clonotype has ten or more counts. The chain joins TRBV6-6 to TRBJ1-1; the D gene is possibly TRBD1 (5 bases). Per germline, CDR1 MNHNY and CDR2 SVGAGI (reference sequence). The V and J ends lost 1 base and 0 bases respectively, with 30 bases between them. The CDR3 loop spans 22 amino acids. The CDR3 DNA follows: TGTGCCAGCAGTTACTACAGCCCGGCGAGCACCATAAACAGGCGAATGAACACTGAAGCTTTCTTT. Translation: CASSYYSPASTINRRMNTEAFF.